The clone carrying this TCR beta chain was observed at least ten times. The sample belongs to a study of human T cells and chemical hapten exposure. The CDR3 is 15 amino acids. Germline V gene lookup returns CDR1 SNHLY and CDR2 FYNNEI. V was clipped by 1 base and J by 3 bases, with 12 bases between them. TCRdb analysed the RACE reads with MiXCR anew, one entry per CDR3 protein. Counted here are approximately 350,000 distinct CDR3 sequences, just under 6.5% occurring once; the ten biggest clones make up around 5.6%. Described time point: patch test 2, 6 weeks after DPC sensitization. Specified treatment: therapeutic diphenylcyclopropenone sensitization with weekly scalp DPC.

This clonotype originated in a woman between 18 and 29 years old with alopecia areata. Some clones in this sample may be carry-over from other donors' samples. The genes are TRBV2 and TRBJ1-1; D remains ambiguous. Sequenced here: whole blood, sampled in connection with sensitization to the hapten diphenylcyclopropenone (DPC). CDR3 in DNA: TGTGCCAGCAGTGAAGAGACGGCAATCGACACTGAAGCTTTCTTT. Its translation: CASSEETAIDTEAFF.